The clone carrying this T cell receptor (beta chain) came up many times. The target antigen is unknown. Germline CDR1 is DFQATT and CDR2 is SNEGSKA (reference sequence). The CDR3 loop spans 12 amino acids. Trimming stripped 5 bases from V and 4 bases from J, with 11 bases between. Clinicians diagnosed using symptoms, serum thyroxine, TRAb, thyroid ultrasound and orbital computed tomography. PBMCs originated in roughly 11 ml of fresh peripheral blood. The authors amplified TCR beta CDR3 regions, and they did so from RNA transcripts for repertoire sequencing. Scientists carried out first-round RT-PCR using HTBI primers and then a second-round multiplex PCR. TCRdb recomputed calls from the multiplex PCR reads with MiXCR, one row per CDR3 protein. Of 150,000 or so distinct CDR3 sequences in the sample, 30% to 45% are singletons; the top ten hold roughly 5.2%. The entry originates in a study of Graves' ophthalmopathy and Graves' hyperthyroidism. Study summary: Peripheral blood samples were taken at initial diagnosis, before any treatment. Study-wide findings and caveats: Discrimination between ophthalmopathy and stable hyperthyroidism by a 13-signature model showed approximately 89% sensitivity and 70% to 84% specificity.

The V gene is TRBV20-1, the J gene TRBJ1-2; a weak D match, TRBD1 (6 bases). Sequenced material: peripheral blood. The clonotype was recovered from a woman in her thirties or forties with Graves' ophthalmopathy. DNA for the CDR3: TGCAGTGCTGTACAGGGCTTCTATGGCTACACCTTC. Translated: CSAVQGFYGYTF.